This is a list of T cell receptor beta chains from one sample in a study of blood T cell repertoires in COVID-19. Profiled with immunoSEQ multiplex PCR; TCRdb holds only in-frame clones, not every one. This sample has approximately 500,000 clones; approximately 88% occur once, and the top ten carry 1.8%. The sample consisted of PBMCs or T cells enriched from blood (not recorded which). These receptors came from a middle-aged woman who had recovered from COVID-19. Each CDR3 is given with its conserved first and last residue. Each record gives: V gene, J gene, CDR3 protein.

v_gene: TRBV20-1; j_gene: TRBJ2-1; CDR3aa: CSASLVDEQFF
v_gene: TRBV4-3; j_gene: TRBJ1-3; CDR3aa: CASSQVPPVGGSGNTIYF
v_gene: TRBV14; j_gene: TRBJ2-7; CDR3aa: CASSLQGDEQYF
v_gene: TRBV11-3; j_gene: TRBJ2-1; CDR3aa: CASSLRGPDEQFF
v_gene: TRBV5-6; j_gene: TRBJ2-7; CDR3aa: CASSLGPQGAYYEQYF
v_gene: TRBV30; j_gene: TRBJ1-6; CDR3aa: CAWSDTGTPVNSPLHF
v_gene: TRBV7-2; j_gene: TRBJ2-1; CDR3aa: CASSLGHGEQFF
v_gene: TRBV6-1; j_gene: TRBJ1-3; CDR3aa: CASSDPQGTGNTIYF
v_gene: TRBV5-1; j_gene: TRBJ1-2; CDR3aa: CASSLARKANGYTF
v_gene: TRBV20-1; j_gene: TRBJ1-2; CDR3aa: CSASRGERVYGYTF
v_gene: TRBV4-1; j_gene: TRBJ2-7; CDR3aa: CASSQEGLADYEQYF
v_gene: TRBV20-1; j_gene: TRBJ1-1; CDR3aa: CSASSIRGGMNTEAFF
v_gene: TRBV15; j_gene: TRBJ1-1; CDR3aa: CATSTRINTEAFF
v_gene: TRBV29-1; j_gene: TRBJ1-1; CDR3aa: CSVDFSIGAFF
v_gene: TRBV4-3; j_gene: TRBJ2-1; CDR3aa: CASSQDGKLAGGIDEQFF
v_gene: TRBV10-3; j_gene: TRBJ2-1; CDR3aa: CAISVRLPSYNEQFF
v_gene: TRBV6-5; j_gene: TRBJ1-6; CDR3aa: CASSYRGGNSPLHF